This T cell receptor (beta chain) stems from a study of CD8 T cells in Susac syndrome. Study summary: Each patient with Susac syndrome, at the time of blood draw, was therapy-naive, on corticosteroids, or on intravenous immunoglobulin alone.

Reverse transcription of 0.5 to 1 ug RNA was performed with random hexamers. Coverage of TCR beta CDR3 amplification by immunoSEQ multiplex PCR extended to 54 Vbeta and 13 Jbeta. TCRdb re-derived calls from the immunoSEQ multiplex PCR reads in MiXCR, one entry per CDR3 protein. The top ten hold roughly 0.14% of the sample, which has under 250,000 distinct CDR3 sequences, roughly 93% seen once. In its sample, this clonotype was seen once. The CDR3 is 14 amino acids. Germline lookup yields CDR1 MNHEY and CDR2 SVGAGI. Between the trimmed V and J ends, which lost 0 bases and 5 bases, there was a span of 5 bases. FACS enriched CD8+ TEMRA cells, while bulk CD8+ and CD4+ were negatively isolated.

The chain links TRBV6-5 to TRBJ1-6; D gene ambiguous. The TCR sequence derives from a human donor with Susac syndrome. Sequenced sample: CD4+ T cells from PBMCs. The CDR3 DNA sequence: TGTGCCAGCAGTTACTCGGGAAATAATTCACCCCTCCACTTT. The encoded protein is CASSYSGNNSPLHF.